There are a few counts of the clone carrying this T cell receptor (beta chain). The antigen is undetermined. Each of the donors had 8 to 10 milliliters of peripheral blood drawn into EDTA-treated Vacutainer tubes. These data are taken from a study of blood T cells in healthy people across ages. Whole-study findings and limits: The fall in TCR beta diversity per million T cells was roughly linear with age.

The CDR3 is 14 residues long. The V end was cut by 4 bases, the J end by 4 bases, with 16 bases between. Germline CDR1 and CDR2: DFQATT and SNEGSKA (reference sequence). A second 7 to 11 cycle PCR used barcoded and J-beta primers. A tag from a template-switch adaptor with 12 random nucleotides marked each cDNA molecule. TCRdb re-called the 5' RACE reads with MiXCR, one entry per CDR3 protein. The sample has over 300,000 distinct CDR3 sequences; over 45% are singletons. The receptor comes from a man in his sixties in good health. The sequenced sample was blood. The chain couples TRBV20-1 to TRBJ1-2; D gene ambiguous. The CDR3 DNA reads TGCAGTGCTAATGAGGGTGTGGGTATCTATGGCTACACCTTC. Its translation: CSANEGVGIYGYTF.